The 14 T cell receptor beta chains presented below share a single source sample, sequenced in a study of OX40 agonist ivuxolimab in advanced cancers. The assay was immunoSEQ multiplex PCR, and TCRdb's table has in-frame clones only and misses some. The sample holds some 54,000 clones, more than 65% seen once. The sequencing here drew on CD4+ or CD8+ T cells sorted from blood, taken in a trial of the OX40 agonist ivuxolimab. These receptors were taken from an adult with an advanced solid tumor such as melanoma, head and neck, liver or kidney cancer.

The chain is built from TRBV5-1 and TRBJ1-3; D unresolved. Germline V gives CDR1 SGHRS, CDR2 YFSETQ. Deletions cut 4 bases from V and 4 bases from J, with 9 bases between. CDR3 length: 13 residues. The DNA for the CDR3 is TGCGCCAGCAGCCCCCAGGAAGGAAACACCATATATTTT. Translated, it gives CASSPQEGNTIYF.

The chain combines TRBV29-1 with TRBJ1-2, with 8 positions matching TRBD1. Losses at the gene ends were 7 bases for V and 8 bases for J; bases not matched to a gene: 6. CDR1 and CDR2 from the germline V gene are SQVTM and ANQGSEA. The CDR3 covers 11 residues. CDR3 amino acids: CSGQGAIGYTF. CDR3 DNA: TGCAGCGGGCAGGGGGCGATCGGCTACACCTTC.

The genes are TRBV5-1 and TRBJ2-6; D gene ambiguous. The CDR3 has 15 amino acids. CDR1 and CDR2 from the germline V gene are SGHRS and YFSETQ. Between the trimmed V and J ends, which lost 4 bases and 2 bases, there was a span of 10 bases. The CDR3 reads CASSLRPTGANVLTF. Here the CDR3 DNA reads TGCGCCAGCAGCCTGAGGCCGACTGGGGCCAACGTCCTGACTTTC.

The chain combines TRBV5-4 with TRBJ2-7, with D hard to call. Germline CDR1 reads SGHNT; CDR2 reads YYREEE (reference sequence). The V end was cut by 0 bases, the J end by 4 bases, with 5 bases between. The CDR3 sequence is 12 residues long. DNA for the CDR3: TGTGCCAGCAGCTTGGGGCGGTACGAGCAGTACTTC. It is translated as CASSLGRYEQYF.

This chain joins TRBV10-3 and TRBJ2-3; D ambiguous. V was shortened by 4 bases and J by 5 bases, with 10 bases between the two germline ends. This CDR3 spans 13 amino acids. Germline V gene sequence: CDR1 ENHRY, CDR2 SYGVKD. In nucleotides, the CDR3 is TGTGCCATCAGTGTCTCCGATGGAGATACGCAGTATTTT. Its protein is CAISVSDGDTQYF.

This clone was detected only a few times. The chain carries TRBV9 and TRBJ1-1; no definite D call. V lost 1 base and J lost 1, with 5 bases in between. Germline assignment: CDR1 SGDLS and CDR2 YYNGEE. This CDR3 has 13 amino acids. The CDR3, as DNA: TGTGCCAGCAGCGTAAGGGCGAACACTGAAGCTTTCTTT. Protein sequence: CASSVRANTEAFF.

The genes are TRBV9 and TRBJ1-3; unclear D gene. Germline V lookup: CDR1 SGDLS, CDR2 YYNGEE. Between the trimmed V and J ends, which lost 4 bases and 0 bases, there was a span of 14 bases. The CDR3 loop spans 16 amino acids. The DNA of the CDR3 is TGTGCCAGCAGCAGACGAAGGGCGAGCTCTGGAAACACCATATATTTT. It codes for CASSRRRASSGNTIYF. Using reference TRBV9 and TRBJ1-3 for the parts outside the CDR3, the full variable domain is DSGVTQTPKHLITATGQRVTLRCSPRSGDLSVYWYQQSLDQGLQFLIQYYNGEERAKGNILERFSAQQFPDLHSELNLSSLELGDSALYFCASSRRRASSGNTIYFGEGSWLTVV.

The chain joins TRBV28 to TRBJ1-4; D is undetermined. The CDR3 is 13 residues long. V lost 5 bases to trimming and J lost 8 bases, with 12 bases between them. Germline V gene data show CDR1 as MDHEN and CDR2 as SYDVKM. CDR3 sequence (DNA): TGTGCCAGCAGTCGGACTGAGTCCGAAAAACTGTTTTTT. Its protein is CASSRTESEKLFF.

This sequence joins TRBV11-3 and TRBJ2-2, with D possibly TRBD1 on 6 matching bases. The germline V gene has CDR1 SGHNT and CDR2 YENEEA. The CDR3 has 16 amino acids. V gave up 3 bases and J gave up 5 bases, with 16 bases separating them. CDR3 bases: TGTGCCAGCAGCTTCTTAATTGGGGGCCAAACCGGGGAGCTGTTTTTT. It codes for CASSFLIGGQTGELFF.

This clone was counted a few times. The chain couples TRBV5-1 to TRBJ2-1; 14 nucleotides align to TRBD2. The V gene's germline CDR1 is SGHRS and CDR2 YFSETQ. The CDR3 covers 22 residues. V dropped 3 bases and J dropped 0; count of bases not matched to a gene: 17. The CDR3 is CASSSGTKTSGGAQGSYNEQFF. Here the CDR3 DNA reads TGCGCCAGCAGCTCGGGGACGAAGACTAGCGGGGGGGCTCAAGGCTCCTACAATGAGCAGTTCTTC.

This chain connects TRBV5-1 to TRBJ1-4; possibly TRBD1 for D (5 bases). The germline V and J ends were trimmed by 0 bases and 5 bases, with 11 bases remaining between them. CDR3 length equals 15 residues. Germline lookup yields CDR1 SGHRS and CDR2 YFSETQ. CDR3 nucleotide sequence: TGCGCCAGCAGCTTGGCCGGGACTTCAAATGAAAAACTGTTTTTT. Translation gives CASSLAGTSNEKLFF. Complete variable domain (other parts from reference TRBV5-1 and TRBJ1-4): KAGVTQTPRYLIKTRGQQVTLSCSPISGHRSVSWYQQTPGQGLQFLFEYFSETQRNKGNFPGRFSGRQFSNSRSEMNVSTLELGDSALYLCASSLAGTSNEKLFFGSGTQLSVL.

The rearrangement uses TRBV9 and TRBJ1-3; TRBD1 is a possible D gene (6 bases). The germline gives CDR1 SGDLS, CDR2 YYNGEE. The CDR3 is 17 amino acids. The V end was cut by 0 bases, the J end by 0 bases, with 13 bases between. The CDR3 bases are TGTGCCAGCAGCGTAGATTTGTGGACAGACTCTGGAAACACCATATATTTT. Protein sequence: CASSVDLWTDSGNTIYF.

The V and J genes are TRBV7-2 and TRBJ1-2; 7 nucleotides match TRBD1. The J segment lost 3 bases and the V segment lost 5 bases, leaving 6 bases of the junction unmatched. In germline, CDR1 is SGHTA, CDR2 FQGNSA. This CDR3 is 14 amino acids long. The CDR3 DNA sequence: TGTGCCAGCAGCCCCCAGGGGGGAGACTATGGCTACACCTTC. Its protein is CASSPQGGDYGYTF.

This clone was seen a handful of times. The chain carries TRBV27 and TRBJ1-6; D is undetermined. CDR3 length: 13 amino acids. Trimming removed 5 bases at V and 10 bases at J, with 12 bases between. Germline V gives CDR1 MNHEY, CDR2 SMNVEV (reference sequence). CDR3 loop: CASSIGLFSPLHF. DNA for the CDR3: TGTGCCAGCAGTATAGGACTATTCTCACCCCTCCACTTT.